This T cell receptor (beta chain) comes out of a study of blood T cell repertoires in COVID-19. About the study: Samples taken during acute and convalescent COVID-19 were collected in the United States, Italy and Spain. T cells, B-cell-depleted T cells, or PBMCs supplied cDNA or gDNA.

With 0 bases removed from V and 2 bases from J, the gap between germline ends came to 13 bases. CDR1 is SGHRS and CDR2 is YFSETQ in the germline V gene. This CDR3 comprises 16 residues. How the authors handled the data: Estimated nucleated cell counts came from reference gene primer amplification. Sequencing was performed with immunoSEQ multiplex PCR; in TCRdb, only in-frame clones are kept and a portion is missing. The V and J calls and clone size come from that table; D and trimming were worked out from the DNA. This sample carries roughly 120,000 clones, 70% to 85% of them seen once, and the ten largest clones take 7% to 9.5%.

The TCR originated in a man between 65 and 85 years old with active or convalescent COVID-19. Input material: peripheral blood. The gene calls are TRBV5-1 and TRBJ2-3; the D gene is possibly TRBD1 (6 bases). The CDR3 DNA follows: TGCGCCAGCAGCTTGGCGATACAGGGACCCACAGATACGCAGTATTTT. Amino acids: CASSLAIQGPTDTQYF. Variable domain in full (rest from reference TRBV5-1 and TRBJ2-3): KAGVTQTPRYLIKTRGQQVTLSCSPISGHRSVSWYQQTPGQGLQFLFEYFSETQRNKGNFPGRFSGRQFSNSRSEMNVSTLELGDSALYLCASSLAIQGPTDTQYFGPGTRLTVL.